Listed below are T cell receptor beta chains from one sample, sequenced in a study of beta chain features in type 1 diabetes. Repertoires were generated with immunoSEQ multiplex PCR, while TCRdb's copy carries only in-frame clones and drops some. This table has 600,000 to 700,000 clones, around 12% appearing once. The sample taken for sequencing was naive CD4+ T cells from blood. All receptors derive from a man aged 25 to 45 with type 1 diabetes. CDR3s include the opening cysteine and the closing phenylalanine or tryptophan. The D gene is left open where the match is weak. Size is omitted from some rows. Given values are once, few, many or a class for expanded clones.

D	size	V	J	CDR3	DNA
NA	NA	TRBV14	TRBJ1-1	CASSQDVPGVNTEAFF	TGTGCCAGCAGCCAAGATGTCCCAGGGGTTAACACTGAAGCTTTCTTT
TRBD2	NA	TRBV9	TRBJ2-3	CASSPTSEGTDTQYF	TGTGCCAGCAGCCCGACTAGCGAGGGCACAGATACGCAGTATTTT
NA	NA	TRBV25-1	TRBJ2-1	CASSEADNFPYNEQFF	TGTGCCAGCAGTGAAGCAGACAATTTCCCCTACAATGAGCAGTTCTTC
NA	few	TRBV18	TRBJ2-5	CASSPPIGSETQYF	TGTGCCAGCTCACCACCCATCGGCTCGGAGACCCAGTACTTC
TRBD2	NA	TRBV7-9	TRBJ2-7	CASSWGGSGYEQYF	TGTGCCAGCAGTTGGGGAGGGAGCGGCTACGAGCAGTACTTC
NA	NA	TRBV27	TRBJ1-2	CASSSYRLKDGYTF	TGTGCCAGCAGTTCTTACAGGCTCAAGGATGGCTACACCTTC
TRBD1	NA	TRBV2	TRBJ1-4	CASNRGREKLFF	TGTGCCAGCAACAGGGGGCGAGAAAAACTGTTTTTT
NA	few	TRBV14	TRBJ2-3	CASSQDWRPADTQYF	TGTGCCAGCAGCCAAGACTGGCGACCGGCAGATACGCAGTATTTT
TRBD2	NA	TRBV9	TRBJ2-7	CASSPVSGGDAYEQYF	TGTGCCAGCAGCCCCGTGAGCGGGGGAGATGCCTACGAGCAGTACTTC
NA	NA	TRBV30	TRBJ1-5	CAWTLTGAVPNQPQHF	TGTGCCTGGACTTTAACCGGGGCCGTGCCCAATCAGCCCCAGCATTTT
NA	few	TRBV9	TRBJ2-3	CASSSVGGREDTQYF	TGTGCCAGCAGCTCAGTGGGCGGAAGGGAAGATACGCAGTATTTT
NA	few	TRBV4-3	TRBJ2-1	CASSQDRGHPFGEQFF	TGCGCCAGCAGCCAAGATCGGGGTCATCCTTTCGGTGAGCAGTTCTTC
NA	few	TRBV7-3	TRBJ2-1	CASSQGVSNEQFF	TGTGCCAGCAGCCAAGGGGTGTCCAATGAGCAGTTCTTC
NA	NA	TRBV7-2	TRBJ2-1	CASTHNSNNEQFF	TGTGCCAGCACCCATAACAGCAACAATGAGCAGTTCTTC
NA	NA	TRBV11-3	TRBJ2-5	CASSLGNGQETQYF	TGTGCCAGCAGCTTAGGTAACGGGCAAGAGACCCAGTACTTC
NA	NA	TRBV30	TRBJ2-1	CAWSPLYNEQFF	TGTGCCTGGAGTCCCCTTTACAATGAGCAGTTCTTC
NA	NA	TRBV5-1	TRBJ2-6	CASRSGAGANVLTF	TGCGCCAGCAGATCGGGGGCCGGGGCCAACGTCCTGACTTTC
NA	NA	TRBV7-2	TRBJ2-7	CASRPPGSSYEQYF	TGTGCCAGCAGGCCCCCAGGGAGCTCCTACGAGCAGTACTTC
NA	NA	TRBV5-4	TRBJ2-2	CASSYWNTGELFF	TGTGCCAGCAGCTACTGGAACACCGGGGAGCTGTTTTTT
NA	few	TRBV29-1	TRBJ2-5	CSVLTLTEETQYF	TGCAGCGTCTTGACCCTTACTGAAGAGACCCAGTACTTC
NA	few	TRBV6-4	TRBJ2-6	CASSVGAGANVLTF	TGTGCCAGCAGTGTTGGGGCAGGGGCCAACGTCCTGACTTTC
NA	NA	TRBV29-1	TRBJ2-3	CSVQPRPRTSTDTQYF	TGCAGCGTCCAACCCCGGCCCAGAACTAGCACAGATACGCAGTATTTT
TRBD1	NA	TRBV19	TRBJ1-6	CASSDRRNSPLHF	TGTGCCAGCTCGGACAGGCGTAATTCACCCCTCCACTTT
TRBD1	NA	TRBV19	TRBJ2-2	CASGQGANTGELFF	TGTGCCAGTGGACAGGGGGCGAACACCGGGGAGCTGTTTTTT
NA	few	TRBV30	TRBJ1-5	CAWNLVVDQPQHF	TGTGCCTGGAACCTGGTAGTCGATCAGCCCCAGCATTTT
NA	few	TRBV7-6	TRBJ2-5	CASSPGTQETQYF	TGTGCCAGCAGTCCGGGGACCCAAGAGACCCAGTACTTC
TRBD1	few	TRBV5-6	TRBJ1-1	CASNKDRAEAFF	TGTGCCAGCAACAAAGACAGGGCTGAAGCTTTCTTT